The T cell receptor beta chain under discussion was sequenced for a study of response to subunit inactivated influenza vaccine. Findings and caveats of the study: The authors suggested that few new T cells are recruited per seasonal influenza vaccination.

The CDR3 has 16 residues. The germline CDR1 and CDR2 sequences are SGHTA and FQGNSA. V lost 5 bases and J 4 bases, leaving 18 bases between the germline ends. This clonotype has only a few counts. No antigen is known for it. TCRdb reprocessed the RT-PCR reads via MiXCR and lists one record per CDR3 protein. Seen here are around 530,000 distinct CDR3 sequences, about 15% observed once, and the top ten hold 3%. The sample was CD4+ T cells sorted from PBMCs, taken around 25 months after vaccination. This sequence originates from a man aged 50-75 years who received an inactivated influenza vaccine. The chain uses TRBV7-2 and TRBJ2-1, with D perhaps matching TRBD2 (6 bases). CDR3 DNA sequence: TGTGCCAGCAGCGCCGCCGGGACTGGGAGTTACAATGAGCAGTTCTTC. The encoded protein is CASSAAGTGSYNEQFF.